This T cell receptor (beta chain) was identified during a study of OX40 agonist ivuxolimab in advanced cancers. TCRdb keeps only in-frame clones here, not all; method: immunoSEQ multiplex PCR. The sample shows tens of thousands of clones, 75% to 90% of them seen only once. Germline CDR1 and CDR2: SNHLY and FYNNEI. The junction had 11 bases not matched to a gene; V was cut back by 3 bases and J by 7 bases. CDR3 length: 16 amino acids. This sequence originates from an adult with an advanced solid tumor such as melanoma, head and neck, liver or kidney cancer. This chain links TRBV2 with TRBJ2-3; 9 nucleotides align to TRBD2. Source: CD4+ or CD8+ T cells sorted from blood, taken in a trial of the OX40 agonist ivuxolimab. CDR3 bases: TGTGCCAGCAGTGACCCCCCAGCGGGGGGTGTAAATACGCAGTATTTT. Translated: CASSDPPAGGVNTQYF.